A selection of T cell receptor beta chains follows, all from one sample in a study of blood T cell repertoires in COVID-19. Repertoires were generated with immunoSEQ multiplex PCR, while TCRdb's copy carries only in-frame clones and drops some. This table holds hundreds of thousands of clones, about 91% found once. Sequencing input: PBMCs or T cells enriched from blood (not recorded which). The receptors stem from a woman aged 40 to 50 who had recovered from COVID-19. The CDR3 runs from the conserved cysteine through the conserved F or W. Fields, in order: clone size, D gene, V gene, J gene, CDR3 DNA, CDR3 protein. D genes are given only for firm matches. Not all rows give a size; the values are once, few, many and, for expanded clones, a class.

clone_size: .
d_call: TRBD2
v_call: TRBV7-8
j_call: TRBJ2-5
cdr3_nt: TGTGCCAGCAGCCCCAGAGAGCGGGGGGTCCAAGAGACCCAGTACTTC
cdr3_aa: CASSPRERGVQETQYF

clone_size: .
d_call: .
v_call: TRBV19
j_call: TRBJ1-5
cdr3_nt: TGTGCCAGTATACCCTCGGGGGGGGCTGGCAATCAGCCCCAGCATTTT
cdr3_aa: CASIPSGGAGNQPQHF

clone_size: .
d_call: .
v_call: TRBV9
j_call: TRBJ2-3
cdr3_nt: TGTGCCAGCAGCGTTACCGGGAGAACAGATACGCAGTATTTT
cdr3_aa: CASSVTGRTDTQYF

clone_size: .
d_call: TRBD2
v_call: TRBV24-1
j_call: TRBJ2-1
cdr3_nt: TGTGCCACCAGTGAAGCCTGGGAGGGTGGTGAGCAGTTCTTC
cdr3_aa: CATSEAWEGGEQFF

clone_size: .
d_call: TRBD1
v_call: TRBV6-5
j_call: TRBJ1-6
cdr3_nt: TGTGCCAGCAGCCGCGACAGGGGTAGTTCACCCCTCCACTTT
cdr3_aa: CASSRDRGSSPLHF

clone_size: .
d_call: .
v_call: TRBV28
j_call: TRBJ1-5
cdr3_nt: TGTGCCAGCAGACTAGGGAGAGGGGGTAATCAGCCCCAGCATTTT
cdr3_aa: CASRLGRGGNQPQHF

clone_size: .
d_call: TRBD1
v_call: TRBV6-5
j_call: TRBJ2-7
cdr3_nt: TGTGCCAGCAGTTACTCCCGGGACAGTCCCTACGAGCAGTACTTC
cdr3_aa: CASSYSRDSPYEQYF

clone_size: once
d_call: .
v_call: TRBV15
j_call: TRBJ1-5
cdr3_nt: TGTGCCACCAGCAGAGATTTGAATTCAGGGCTTGGGAATCAGCCCCAGCATTTT
cdr3_aa: CATSRDLNSGLGNQPQHF

clone_size: few
d_call: TRBD1
v_call: TRBV2
j_call: TRBJ2-2
cdr3_nt: TGTGCCAGCAGAGGACAGGGGACCGGGGAGCTGTTTTTT
cdr3_aa: CASRGQGTGELFF

clone_size: .
d_call: .
v_call: TRBV28
j_call: TRBJ2-7
cdr3_nt: TGTGCCAGCAGACCTCCGGGTGGCAGGGTAACCTACGAGCAGTACTTC
cdr3_aa: CASRPPGGRVTYEQYF

clone_size: .
d_call: TRBD1
v_call: TRBV3-1/TRBV3-2
j_call: TRBJ1-2
cdr3_nt: TGTGCCAGCAGGGTCACACAGGGGGCTAACTATGGCTACACCTTC
cdr3_aa: CASRVTQGANYGYTF

clone_size: .
d_call: TRBD2
v_call: TRBV24-1
j_call: TRBJ2-3
cdr3_nt: TGTGCCACCGCCGCGGGGGGGCAGACAGATACGCAGTATTTT
cdr3_aa: CATAAGGQTDTQYF

clone_size: .
d_call: .
v_call: TRBV6-1
j_call: TRBJ1-3
cdr3_nt: TGTGCCAGCAGTGCACAGGGATCGAGCTCTGGAAACACCATATATTTT
cdr3_aa: CASSAQGSSSGNTIYF

clone_size: .
d_call: TRBD2
v_call: TRBV27
j_call: TRBJ2-7
cdr3_nt: TGTGCCAGCAGTAGCGGGAGCGCGTACGAGCAGTACTTC
cdr3_aa: CASSSGSAYEQYF

clone_size: .
d_call: .
v_call: TRBV7-9
j_call: TRBJ1-2
cdr3_nt: TGTGCCAGCAGCTTACCAGGGAACGGTGGCTACACCTTC
cdr3_aa: CASSLPGNGGYTF

clone_size: .
d_call: TRBD1
v_call: TRBV9
j_call: TRBJ1-2
cdr3_nt: TGTGCCAGCAGCCGCTTGACAGGGGAGGAAAGCTACACCTTC
cdr3_aa: CASSRLTGEESYTF

clone_size: .
d_call: TRBD2
v_call: TRBV30
j_call: TRBJ2-5
cdr3_nt: TGTGCGGGGGGGACTAGCGGGCTTGAGGGAGAGACCCAGTACTTC
cdr3_aa: CAGGTSGLEGETQYF

clone_size: .
d_call: .
v_call: TRBV7-2
j_call: TRBJ1-2
cdr3_nt: TGTGCCAGCAGCTTATATGTTGGCTACACCTTC
cdr3_aa: CASSLYVGYTF

clone_size: .
d_call: .
v_call: TRBV28
j_call: TRBJ2-1
cdr3_nt: TGTGCCAGCAGTTTGCTCGCGGGACGCAATGAGCAGTTCTTC
cdr3_aa: CASSLLAGRNEQFF

clone_size: few
d_call: .
v_call: TRBV21-1
j_call: TRBJ2-5
cdr3_nt: TGTGCCAGCGGGAGCGGACCTCGTGTAAAGACCCAGTACTTC
cdr3_aa: CASGSGPRVKTQYF

clone_size: .
d_call: .
v_call: TRBV5-1
j_call: TRBJ2-3
cdr3_nt: TGCGCCAGCAGCTTTAGCGTAGATACGCAGTATTTT
cdr3_aa: CASSFSVDTQYF

clone_size: .
d_call: .
v_call: TRBV7-8
j_call: TRBJ1-1
cdr3_nt: TGTGCCAGCAGTTCGGGACACAAAACTGAAGCTTTCTTT
cdr3_aa: CASSSGHKTEAFF

clone_size: .
d_call: TRBD1
v_call: TRBV4-3
j_call: TRBJ1-1
cdr3_nt: TGCGCCAGCAGCTACAGGGGCCTGAACACTGAAGCTTTCTTT
cdr3_aa: CASSYRGLNTEAFF

clone_size: .
d_call: .
v_call: TRBV6-1
j_call: TRBJ2-7
cdr3_nt: TGTGCCAGCAGTGAACGTTCGAGCATCTCCCTCTACGAGCAGTACTTC
cdr3_aa: CASSERSSISLYEQYF

clone_size: .
d_call: .
v_call: TRBV11-2
j_call: TRBJ1-2
cdr3_nt: TGTGCCAGCAGCCCCCTCGACCGGCACGGGGGCTACACCTTC
cdr3_aa: CASSPLDRHGGYTF

clone_size: .
d_call: TRBD2
v_call: TRBV9
j_call: TRBJ2-1
cdr3_nt: TGTGCCAGCAGCGTACCGGGACTAGCTACCTACAATGAGCAGTTCTTC
cdr3_aa: CASSVPGLATYNEQFF

clone_size: .
d_call: .
v_call: TRBV7-9
j_call: TRBJ1-1
cdr3_nt: TGTGCCAGCAGCCCTCAAGAGGGATTAGGGACTGAAGCTTTCTTT
cdr3_aa: CASSPQEGLGTEAFF

clone_size: .
d_call: .
v_call: TRBV28
j_call: TRBJ2-1
cdr3_nt: TGTGCCAGCACCTTCGATTTTGGAGGTGGCTCCTACAATGAGCAGTTCTTC
cdr3_aa: CASTFDFGGGSYNEQFF

clone_size: .
d_call: .
v_call: TRBV28
j_call: TRBJ2-7
cdr3_nt: TGTGCCAGCAGCCCGGTAACAGCGGGTAACTACGAGCAGTACTTC
cdr3_aa: CASSPVTAGNYEQYF

clone_size: .
d_call: TRBD1
v_call: TRBV28
j_call: TRBJ2-7
cdr3_nt: TGTGCCAGCAGTCCCCCGGACAGGGGAGGTCGGGAGCAGTACTTC
cdr3_aa: CASSPPDRGGREQYF

clone_size: .
d_call: TRBD2
v_call: TRBV6-5
j_call: TRBJ2-7
cdr3_nt: TGTGCCAGCGGCTTGAGACTAGCGTCGGGCGAGCAGTACTTC
cdr3_aa: CASGLRLASGEQYF

clone_size: .
d_call: TRBD1
v_call: TRBV28
j_call: TRBJ2-3
cdr3_nt: TGTGCCAGCAGTTTTTACCAACAGGGGTTAGATACGCAGTATTTT
cdr3_aa: CASSFYQQGLDTQYF

clone_size: few
d_call: .
v_call: TRBV28
j_call: TRBJ1-4
cdr3_nt: TGTGCCAGCAGTTCCCAGGGCGCGGTACGAGAAAAACTGTTTTTT
cdr3_aa: CASSSQGAVREKLFF

clone_size: .
d_call: .
v_call: TRBV19
j_call: TRBJ2-1
cdr3_nt: TGTGCCAGTATAGACACTTTTTACAATGAGCAGTTCTTC
cdr3_aa: CASIDTFYNEQFF

clone_size: .
d_call: TRBD1
v_call: TRBV28
j_call: TRBJ1-4
cdr3_nt: TGTGCCAGCAGTTTAGTCAGGGGGAATGAAAAACTGTTTTTT
cdr3_aa: CASSLVRGNEKLFF